Listed below are T cell receptor beta chains from one sample, sequenced in a study of T cells in Graves' hyperthyroidism and ophthalmopathy. TCRdb reprocessed the multiplex PCR reads via MiXCR and lists one record per CDR3 protein. The repertoire includes 470,000 or so distinct CDR3 sequences, less than 25% of them detected once, and about 26% sits in the top ten. Sequencing input: blood. The receptors derive from a man between 18 and 29 years old with Graves' hyperthyroidism. Both conserved end residues are part of each CDR3. A D gene is named only where the DNA matches it firmly. Only some rows state a clone size, as once, few, many or a class for expanded clones.

abundance,j_gene,len,v_gene,d_gene,CDR3aa,CDR3nt
many,TRBJ2-2,14,TRBV6-5,.,CASSSYLNTGELFF,TGTGCCAGCAGTTCTTATTTGAACACCGGGGAGCTGTTTTTT
many,TRBJ1-3,15,TRBV20-1,.,CSARPGRLSGNTIYF,TGCAGTGCTAGACCGGGACGGCTCTCTGGAAACACCATATATTTT
many,TRBJ2-5,17,TRBV6-5,TRBD2,CASSYGERGEYQETQYF,TGTGCCAGCAGTTACGGAGAGCGGGGAGAGTACCAAGAGACCCAGTACTTC
many,TRBJ1-1,17,TRBV2,.,CASSANPMIPENTEAFF,TGTGCCAGCAGTGCGAACCCGATGATCCCGGAGAACACTGAAGCTTTCTTT
many,TRBJ2-7,15,TRBV5-6,.,CASAFFGQGAYEQYF,TGTGCCAGTGCTTTCTTCGGGCAGGGAGCCTACGAGCAGTACTTC
many,TRBJ1-5,14,TRBV19,.,CASSIVTEDQPQHF,TGTGCCAGTAGTATAGTGACAGAGGACCAGCCCCAGCATTTT
.,TRBJ2-7,15,TRBV9,.,CASSLSPGARDEQYF,TGTGCCAGCAGCCTCAGTCCGGGGGCAAGGGACGAGCAGTACTTC
many,TRBJ2-5,15,TRBV28,TRBD1,CASSYRGFLKETQYF,TGTGCCAGCAGTTACAGGGGGTTCCTCAAAGAGACCCAGTACTTC
many,TRBJ1-1,11,TRBV6-1,.,CALHGVTEAFF,TGTGCCCTCCACGGGGTGACTGAAGCTTTCTTT
many,TRBJ1-2,13,TRBV6-5,.,CASSYNGYYGYTF,TGTGCCAGCAGTTACAATGGATACTATGGCTACACCTTC
many,TRBJ2-2,15,TRBV6-5,TRBD1,CASSYKTGGTGELFF,TGTGCCAGCAGTTACAAAACAGGGGGCACCGGGGAGCTGTTTTTT
many,TRBJ1-2,13,TRBV24-1,TRBD1,CATSDSDRDGYTF,TGTGCCACCAGTGATTCAGACAGGGATGGCTACACCTTC
many,TRBJ1-5,15,TRBV28,.,CASSLNRASNQPQHF,TGTGCCAGCAGTTTAAACAGGGCTAGCAATCAGCCCCAGCATTTT
.,TRBJ1-1,13,TRBV30,.,CAWSRGLNTEAFF,TGTGCCTGGAGTAGGGGCCTAAACACTGAAGCTTTCTTT
many,TRBJ1-5,16,TRBV27,.,CASRMRGSMGNQPQHF,TGTGCCAGCAGGATGCGGGGGTCGATGGGCAATCAGCCCCAGCATTTT
many,TRBJ1-3,14,TRBV6-5,.,CASSYSKSGNTIYF,TGTGCCAGCAGTTACTCGAAATCTGGAAACACCATATATTTT
.,TRBJ2-7,15,TRBV6-1,TRBD2,CASSRTSGRSYEQYF,TGTGCCAGCAGCAGGACTAGCGGGAGATCATACGAGCAGTACTTC
many,TRBJ1-1,14,TRBV27,.,CASRTGLLNTEAFF,TGTGCCAGCAGAACTGGACTGCTGAACACTGAAGCTTTCTTT
.,TRBJ1-5,15,TRBV3-1,.,CASSLSRGLEGPQHF,TGTGCCAGCAGCCTCAGCAGGGGTTTGGAGGGGCCCCAGCATTTT
many,TRBJ1-3,13,TRBV2,.,CASRRDLANTIYF,TGTGCCAGCAGGAGGGATCTCGCCAACACCATATATTTT
many,TRBJ2-7,13,TRBV7-2,TRBD2,CASSGGGLYEQYF,TGTGCCAGCAGCGGGGGGGGACTCTACGAGCAGTACTTC
many,TRBJ2-6,13,TRBV27,.,CASSLSGANVLTF,TGTGCCAGCAGTCTCTCAGGGGCCAACGTCCTGACTTTC